The clone carrying this T cell receptor (beta chain) occurred a few times. This entry is derived from a study of human T cells and chemical hapten exposure. From germline, CDR1 is SGHDN and CDR2 FVKESK. V was shortened by 0 bases and J by 0 bases, with 6 bases between the two germline ends. There are 15 residues in the CDR3. Time point given: pre-sensitization, week 0. Treatment described: therapeutic diphenylcyclopropenone sensitization with weekly scalp DPC. TCRdb independently ran MiXCR on the RACE reads; one entry per CDR3 protein. The sample lists more than 55,000 distinct CDR3 sequences, roughly 10% occurring once.

The chain links TRBV14 to TRBJ2-1; D not certain. The sequencing here drew on whole blood, taken in connection with sensitization to the hapten diphenylcyclopropenone (DPC). The sequence derives from a middle-aged man with alopecia areata. Some clones in this sample may be carry-over from other donors' samples. The CDR3 nucleotides read TGTGCCAGCAGCCAAGATTGGAGCTCCTACAATGAGCAGTTCTTC. Residues: CASSQDWSSYNEQFF.